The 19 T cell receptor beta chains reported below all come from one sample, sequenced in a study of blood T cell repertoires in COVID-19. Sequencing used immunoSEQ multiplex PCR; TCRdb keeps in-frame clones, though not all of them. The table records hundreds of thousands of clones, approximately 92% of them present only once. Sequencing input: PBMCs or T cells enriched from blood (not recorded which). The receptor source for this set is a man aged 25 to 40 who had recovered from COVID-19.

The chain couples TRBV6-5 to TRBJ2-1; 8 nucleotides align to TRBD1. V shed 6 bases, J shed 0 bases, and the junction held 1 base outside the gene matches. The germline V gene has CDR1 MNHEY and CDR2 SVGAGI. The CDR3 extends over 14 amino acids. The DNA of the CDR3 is TGTGCCAGCAGCGACAGGGGCTCCTACAATGAGCAGTTCTTC. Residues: CASSDRGSYNEQFF.

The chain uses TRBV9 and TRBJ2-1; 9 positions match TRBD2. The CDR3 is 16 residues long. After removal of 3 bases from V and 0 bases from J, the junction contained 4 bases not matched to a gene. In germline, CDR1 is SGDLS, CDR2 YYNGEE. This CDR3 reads CASSGPTSGSYNEQFF. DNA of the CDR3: TGTGCCAGCAGCGGACCGACTAGCGGCTCCTACAATGAGCAGTTCTTC.

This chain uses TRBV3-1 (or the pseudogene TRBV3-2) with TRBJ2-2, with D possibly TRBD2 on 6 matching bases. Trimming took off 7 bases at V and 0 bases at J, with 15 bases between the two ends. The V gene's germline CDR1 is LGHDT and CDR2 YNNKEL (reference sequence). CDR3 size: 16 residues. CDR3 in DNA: TGTGCCAGCAAGTACGGGGGAAACGCGAACACCGGGGAGCTGTTTTTT. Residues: CASKYGGNANTGELFF.

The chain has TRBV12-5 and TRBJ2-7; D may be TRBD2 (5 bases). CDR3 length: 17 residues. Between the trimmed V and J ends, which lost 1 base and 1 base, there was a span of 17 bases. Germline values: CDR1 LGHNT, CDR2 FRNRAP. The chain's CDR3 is CASGLGTSGYSSYEQYF. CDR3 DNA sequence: TGTGCTAGTGGTTTGGGAACCTCGGGGTATAGTTCCTACGAGCAGTACTTC.

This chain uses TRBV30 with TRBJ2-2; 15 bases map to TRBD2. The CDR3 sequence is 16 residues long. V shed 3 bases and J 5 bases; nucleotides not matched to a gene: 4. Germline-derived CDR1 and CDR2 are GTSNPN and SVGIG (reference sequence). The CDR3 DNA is TGTGCCTGGAGCCCGGGACTAGCGGGGGGTACCGGGGAGCTGTTTTTT. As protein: CAWSPGLAGGTGELFF.

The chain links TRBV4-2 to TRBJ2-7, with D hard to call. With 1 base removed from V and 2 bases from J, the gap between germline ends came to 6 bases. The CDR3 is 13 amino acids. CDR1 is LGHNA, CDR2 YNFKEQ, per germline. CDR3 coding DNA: TGTGCCAGCAGCCAAGGGCTCCCCTACGAGCAGTACTTC. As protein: CASSQGLPYEQYF.

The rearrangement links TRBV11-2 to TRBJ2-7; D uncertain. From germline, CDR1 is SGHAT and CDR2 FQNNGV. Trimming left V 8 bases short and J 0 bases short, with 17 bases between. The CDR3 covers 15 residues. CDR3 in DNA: TGTGCCAGCGGCGGATTAGGTCCCAGCTCCTACGAGCAGTACTTC. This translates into CASGGLGPSSYEQYF.

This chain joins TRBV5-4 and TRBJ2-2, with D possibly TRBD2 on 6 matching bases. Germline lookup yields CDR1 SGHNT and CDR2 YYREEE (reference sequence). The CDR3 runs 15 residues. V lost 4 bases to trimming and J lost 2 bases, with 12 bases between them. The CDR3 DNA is TGTGCCAGCAGCAGCCGGGACTCCAACACCGGGGAGCTGTTTTTT. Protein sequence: CASSSRDSNTGELFF.

This chain's CDR3 is CASSPVRGQNTGELFF. The CDR3 nucleotides are TGTGCCAGCTCACCGGTGAGAGGGCAGAACACCGGGGAGCTGTTTTTT. The chain combines TRBV18 with TRBJ2-2, with D perhaps TRBD2 (5 bases). The CDR3 extends over 16 amino acids. Germline CDR1 is KGHSH and CDR2 is LQKENI. V gave up 3 bases and J gave up 1 base, with 12 bases separating them.

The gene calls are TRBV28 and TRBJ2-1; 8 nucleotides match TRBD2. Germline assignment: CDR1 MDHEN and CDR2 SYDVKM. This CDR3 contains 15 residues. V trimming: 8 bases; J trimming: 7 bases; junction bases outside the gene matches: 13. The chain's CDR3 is CASLSGGRALNEQFF. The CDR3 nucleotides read TGTGCCAGCCTATCGGGGGGGCGGGCTCTGAATGAGCAGTTCTTC. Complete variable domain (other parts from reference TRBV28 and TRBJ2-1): DVKVTQSSRYLVKRTGEKVFLECVQDMDHENMFWYRQDPGLGLRLIYFSYDVKMKEKGDIPEGYSVSREKKERFSLILESASTNQTSMYLCASLSGGRALNEQFFGPGTRLTVL.

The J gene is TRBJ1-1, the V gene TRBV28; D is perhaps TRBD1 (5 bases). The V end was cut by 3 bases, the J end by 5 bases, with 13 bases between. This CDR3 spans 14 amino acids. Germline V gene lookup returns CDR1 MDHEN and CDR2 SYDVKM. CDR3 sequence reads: CASSLVGAVTEAFF. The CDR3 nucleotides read TGTGCCAGCAGTTTGGTAGGGGCGGTGACTGAAGCTTTCTTT. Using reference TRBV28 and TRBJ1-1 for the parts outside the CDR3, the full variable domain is DVKVTQSSRYLVKRTGEKVFLECVQDMDHENMFWYRQDPGLGLRLIYFSYDVKMKEKGDIPEGYSVSREKKERFSLILESASTNQTSMYLCASSLVGAVTEAFFGQGTRLTVV.

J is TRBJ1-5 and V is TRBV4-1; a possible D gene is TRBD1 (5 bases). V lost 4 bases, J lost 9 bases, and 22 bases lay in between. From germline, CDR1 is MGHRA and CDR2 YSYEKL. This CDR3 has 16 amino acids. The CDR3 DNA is TGCGCCAGCAGCCTCGTGGGGCTCCCTACAGCCGGGCCCCAGCATTTT. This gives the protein CASSLVGLPTAGPQHF.

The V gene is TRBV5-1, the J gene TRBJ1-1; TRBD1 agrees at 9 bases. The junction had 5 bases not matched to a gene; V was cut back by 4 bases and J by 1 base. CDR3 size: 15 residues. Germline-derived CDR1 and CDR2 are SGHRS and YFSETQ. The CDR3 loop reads CASSGQGTGNTEAFF. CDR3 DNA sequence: TGCGCCAGCAGCGGACAGGGGACGGGGAACACTGAAGCTTTCTTT.

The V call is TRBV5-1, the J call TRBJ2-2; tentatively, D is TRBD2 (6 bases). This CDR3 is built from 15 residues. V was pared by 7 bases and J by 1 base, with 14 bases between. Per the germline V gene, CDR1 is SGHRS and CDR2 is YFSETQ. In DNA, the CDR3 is TGCGCCAGCTCCCCGGGAGCCCGGAACACCGGGGAGCTGTTTTTT. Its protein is CASSPGARNTGELFF.

The CDR3 reads CATSEATGTPNQPQHF. CDR3 bases: TGTGCCACCAGTGAGGCGACAGGGACCCCTAATCAGCCCCAGCATTTT. The chain is built from TRBV24-1 and TRBJ1-5; TRBD1 matches 7 bases. The junction had 9 bases not matched to a gene; V was cut back by 4 bases and J by 4 bases. This CDR3 comprises 16 residues. Per the germline V gene, CDR1 is KGHDR and CDR2 is SFDVKD.

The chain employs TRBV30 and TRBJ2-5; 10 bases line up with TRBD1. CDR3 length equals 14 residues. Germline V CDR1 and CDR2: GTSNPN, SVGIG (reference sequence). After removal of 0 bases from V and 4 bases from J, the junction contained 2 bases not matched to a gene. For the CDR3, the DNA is TGTGCCTGGAGTGTTGACAGGGGGCGAGAGACCCAGTACTTC. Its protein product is CAWSVDRGRETQYF.

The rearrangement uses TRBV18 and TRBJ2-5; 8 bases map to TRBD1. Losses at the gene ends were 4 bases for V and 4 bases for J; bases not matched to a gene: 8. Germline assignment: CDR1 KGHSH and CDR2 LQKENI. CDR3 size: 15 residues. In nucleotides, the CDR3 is TGTGCCAGCTCACTACGGACAGGGAGCGGAGAGACCCAGTACTTC. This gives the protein CASSLRTGSGETQYF.

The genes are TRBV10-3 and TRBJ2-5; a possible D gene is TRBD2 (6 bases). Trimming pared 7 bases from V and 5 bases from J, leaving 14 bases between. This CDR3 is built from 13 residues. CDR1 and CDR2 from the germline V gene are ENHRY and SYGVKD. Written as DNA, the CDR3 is TGTGCCATCAACCAACTAGCATGGGAGACCCAGTACTTC. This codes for CAINQLAWETQYF.

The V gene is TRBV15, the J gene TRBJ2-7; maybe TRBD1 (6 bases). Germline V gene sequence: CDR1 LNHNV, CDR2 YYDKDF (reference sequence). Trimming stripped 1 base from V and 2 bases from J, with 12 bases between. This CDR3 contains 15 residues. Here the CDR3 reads CATSRGQVTTYEQYF. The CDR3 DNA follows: TGTGCCACCAGCAGAGGACAGGTAACGACCTACGAGCAGTACTTC.